The 32 T cell receptor beta chains below come from one sample, sequenced in a study of naive and memory T cell subsets. An equimolar mix of two oligonucleotides served as the beta constant-region primer for TRBC1 and TRBC2. One entry per CDR3 protein results from TCRdb running MiXCR on the UMI-ligation and nested PCR reads. In the table there are 150,000 or so distinct CDR3 sequences, over 15% of which are singletons. The sample comprised naive CD4+ T cells from blood. The receptor source for this set is a human donor in good health.

The sample holds a few counts of this clonotype. The chain is built from TRBV7-9 and TRBJ2-1, with 9 bases fitting TRBD2. V lost 11 bases and J lost 9; bases outside the gene matches: 11. Per the germline V gene, CDR1 is SEHNR and CDR2 is FQNEAQ (reference sequence). This CDR3 spans 13 amino acids. CDR3: CAPGLALPGEQFF. The CDR3 nucleotides are TGTGCCCCGGGACTAGCATTACCCGGTGAGCAGTTCTTC.

V is TRBV7-9 and J is TRBJ2-3; weak D call: TRBD2 (5 bases). The CDR3 is 16 amino acids. The V end was cut by 5 bases, the J end by 2 bases, with 17 bases between. Germline V lookup: CDR1 SEHNR, CDR2 FQNEAQ (reference sequence). CDR3 sequence reads: CASSRLTGSYTDTQYF. DNA for the CDR3: TGTGCCAGCAGCCGACTCACGGGGAGTTACACAGATACGCAGTATTTT.

V gene TRBV25-1 combines with J gene TRBJ2-3; D is uncertain. The CDR3 extends over 11 amino acids. Per germline, CDR1 MGHDK and CDR2 SYGVNS. Trimming took off 4 bases at V and 7 bases at J, with 6 bases between the two ends. DNA of the CDR3: TGTGCCAGCAGTGGGGGATATACGCAGTATTTT. Translation: CASSGGYTQYF. The full variable domain, in which reference TRBV25-1 and TRBJ2-3 provide the parts outside the CDR3, is EADIYQTPRYLVIGTGKKITLECSQTMGHDKMYWYQQDPGMELHLIHYSYGVNSTEKGDLSSESTVSRIRTEHFPLTLESARPSHTSQYLCASSGGYTQYFGPGTRLTVL.

This clonotype has just a few counts. One end of the junction is discordant with germline, which a read error may explain. The V and J genes are TRBV20-1 and TRBJ1-5, with 7 nucleotides matching TRBD1. From germline, CDR1 is DFQATT and CDR2 SNEGSKA (reference sequence). The CDR3 totals 14 residues. CDR3 nucleotides: TGCAGTGCGAGAGACAGGGAGGTTACTCAGCCCCAGCATTTT. The encoded protein is CSARDREVTQPQHF.

This clonotype has just a few counts. The chain uses TRBV7-9 and TRBJ2-4, with a tentative D call TRBD2 (6 bases). Germline V gene data show CDR1 as SEHNR and CDR2 as FQNEAQ (reference sequence). V was cut by 5 bases and J by 0 bases, with 14 bases left in between. The CDR3 spans 16 residues. CDR3 region: CASSPRGGGAKNIQYF. CDR3 coding DNA: TGTGCCAGCAGCCCAAGGGGAGGTGGAGCCAAAAACATTCAGTACTTC.

This clonotype was detected only a few times. The rearrangement uses TRBV3-1 and TRBJ2-7; no clear D. Trimming cost V 8 bases and J 5 bases, with 16 bases left between them. From germline, CDR1 is LGHDT and CDR2 YNNKEL (reference sequence). CDR3 size: 13 residues. The CDR3 here is CASAGFYRDEQYF. The CDR3 bases are TGTGCCAGCGCCGGGTTTTACCGAGACGAGCAGTACTTC.

This clonotype was seen a handful of times. The chain carries TRBV9 and TRBJ2-3, with D unclear. V was shortened by 0 bases and J by 0 bases, with 11 bases between the two germline ends. The CDR3 has 16 amino acids. Germline V lookup: CDR1 SGDLS, CDR2 YYNGEE. In DNA, the CDR3 is TGTGCCAGCAGCGTAGCCGGCCACCTTAGCACAGATACGCAGTATTTT. This codes for CASSVAGHLSTDTQYF. The full variable domain, with the rest looked up from reference TRBV9 and TRBJ2-3, is DSGVTQTPKHLITATGQRVTLRCSPRSGDLSVYWYQQSLDQGLQFLIQYYNGEERAKGNILERFSAQQFPDLHSELNLSSLELGDSALYFCASSVAGHLSTDTQYFGPGTRLTVL.

The chain uses TRBV9 and TRBJ2-5; D is unresolved. Per the germline V gene, CDR1 is SGDLS and CDR2 is YYNGEE. V lost 4 bases and J 5 bases, leaving 9 bases between the germline ends. The CDR3 runs 12 residues. The CDR3 loop reads CASSPGVETQYF. CDR3 DNA sequence: TGTGCCAGCAGCCCAGGTGTGGAGACCCAGTACTTC. The variable domain in full, completed from reference TRBV9 and TRBJ2-5, reads DSGVTQTPKHLITATGQRVTLRCSPRSGDLSVYWYQQSLDQGLQFLIQYYNGEERAKGNILERFSAQQFPDLHSELNLSSLELGDSALYFCASSPGVETQYFGPGTRLLVL.

There are a few counts of this clonotype. V is TRBV5-1 and J is TRBJ1-6; 8 bases map to TRBD1. With V trimmed by 0 bases and J by 10 bases, 3 bases remained unmatched. Germline CDR1 SGHRS, CDR2 YFSETQ. This CDR3 has 14 amino acids. The CDR3 region is CASSLEDRDSPLHF. CDR3 bases: TGCGCCAGCAGCTTGGAGGACAGGGACTCACCCCTCCACTTT.

This clonotype was detected a few times. J is TRBJ2-7 and V is TRBV12-3 or TRBV12-4, with D unresolved. V was shortened by 6 bases and J by 0 bases, with 3 bases between the two germline ends. This CDR3 spans 11 amino acids. CDR3 coding DNA: TGTGCCAGCAGGCTCTCCTACGAGCAGTACTTC. It yields the protein CASRLSYEQYF.

A few counts support this clonotype. The chain joins TRBV18 to TRBJ1-1, with a tentative D call TRBD1 (6 bases). CDR3 length: 13 amino acids. The germline V gene has CDR1 KGHSH and CDR2 LQKENI. V was pared by 6 bases and J by 1 base, with 9 bases between. The CDR3 bases are TGTGCCAGCTCGACAGGAGAGAACACTGAAGCTTTCTTT. It specifies CASSTGENTEAFF.

This rearrangement joins TRBV6-5 to TRBJ1-1; D unclear. Germline CDR1 and CDR2: MNHEY and SVGAGI. This CDR3 is 14 amino acids long. The germline V and J ends were trimmed by 4 bases and 2 bases, with 11 bases remaining between them. CDR3 residues: CASSFGRRNTEAFF. The CDR3 bases are TGTGCCAGCAGTTTCGGCCGGAGAAACACTGAAGCTTTCTTT.

The gene calls are TRBV27 and TRBJ1-1, with unresolved D. V lost 4 bases, J lost 6 bases, and 15 bases lay in between. Germline assignment: CDR1 MNHEY and CDR2 SMNVEV (reference sequence). This CDR3 is built from 14 residues. CDR3: CASSSDLSAAEAFF. CDR3 nucleotide sequence: TGTGCCAGCAGTTCTGATCTGTCTGCGGCTGAAGCTTTCTTT.

The V and J genes are TRBV20-1 and TRBJ2-7; TRBD2 matches 7 bases. Germline assignment: CDR1 DFQATT and CDR2 SNEGSKA (reference sequence). V was pared by 2 bases and J by 3 bases, with 4 bases of the junction left unmatched. This CDR3 is built from 13 residues. For the CDR3, the DNA is TGCAGTGCTAGAAGGCTAGCGGACTACGAGCAGTACTTC. Amino acids: CSARRLADYEQYF.

In its sample, this clonotype was seen a few times. This chain joins TRBV4-1 and TRBJ2-1; 13 bases map to TRBD2. V shed 3 bases, J shed 5 bases, and the junction held 4 bases outside the gene matches. This CDR3 is built from 16 residues. Looked up from germline, CDR1 is MGHRA and CDR2 is YSYEKL. CDR3 sequence reads: CASSHPGLAGNNEQFF. In DNA form, the CDR3 reads TGCGCCAGCAGCCACCCGGGACTAGCGGGGAACAATGAGCAGTTCTTC.

This clonotype showed up just a few times. V usage is TRBV28 and J usage is TRBJ2-6; no reliable D call. This CDR3 contains 14 residues. V was shortened by 7 bases and J by 0 bases, with 7 bases between the two germline ends. Germline-derived CDR1 and CDR2 are MDHEN and SYDVKM. The CDR3 DNA follows: TGTGCCAGCACCATGGACTCTGGGGCCAACGTCCTGACTTTC. Protein product: CASTMDSGANVLTF. Supplemented by reference TRBV28 and TRBJ2-6, the full variable domain reads DVKVTQSSRYLVKRTGEKVFLECVQDMDHENMFWYRQDPGLGLRLIYFSYDVKMKEKGDIPEGYSVSREKKERFSLILESASTNQTSMYLCASTMDSGANVLTFGAGSRLTVL.

The chain joins TRBV19 to TRBJ1-2; tentative D call: TRBD1 (5 bases). The CDR3 length is 12 residues. The germline gives CDR1 LNHDA, CDR2 SQIVND (reference sequence). V shed 6 bases and J shed 5 bases, with 10 bases lying between them. CDR3: CASRIGGYGYTF. CDR3 bases: TGTGCCAGTAGGATCGGGGGATATGGCTACACCTTC.

The V and J genes are TRBV21-1 and TRBJ2-1; TRBD2 was called by the table and not checked on the DNA. TRBV21-1 is reported as a pseudogene. CDR3 length equals 18 residues. The CDR3 protein is CASKGGLAGVFPYNEQFF. In DNA, the CDR3 is TGTGCCAGTAAGGGAGGGCTAGCGGGAGTCTTCCCCTACAATGAGCAGTTCTTC.

Many counts were recorded for this clonotype. Here the CDR3 reads CASSFGLAGNYEQYF. The CDR3 nucleotides read TGTGCCAGCAGCTTCGGTCTAGCGGGAAATTACGAGCAGTACTTC. The chain is built from TRBV7-8 and TRBJ2-7; 9 positions agree with TRBD2. The CDR3 is made up of 15 amino acids. CDR1 and CDR2 from the germline V gene are SGHVS and FQNEAQ. V trimming: 3 bases; J trimming: 4 bases; junction bases outside the gene matches: 7.

This clonotype has just a few counts. CDR3: CAWSGGQATEAFF. CDR3 nucleotides: TGTGCCTGGAGTGGGGGACAGGCCACTGAAGCTTTCTTT. V gene TRBV30 combines with J gene TRBJ1-1; 8 bases are a match to TRBD1. The ends lost 1 base at V and 4 bases at J; junction bases unmatched: 2. Germline lookup yields CDR1 GTSNPN and CDR2 SVGIG (reference sequence). CDR3 length: 13 amino acids.

The rearrangement uses TRBV29-1 and TRBJ2-7, with D maybe TRBD2 (6 bases). Trimming took 3 bases from V and 3 from J, leaving 9 bases between them. The V gene's germline CDR1 is SQVTM and CDR2 ANQGSEA. This CDR3 has 12 residues. CDR3 nucleotides: TGCAGCGTTGATGGCGGGGACTACGAGCAGTACTTC. Translating gives CSVDGGDYEQYF.

In its sample, this clonotype was seen a few times. The chain couples TRBV15 to TRBJ2-4; D remains unclear. Trimming removed 4 bases from V and 5 bases from J, with 3 bases in between. Per germline, CDR1 LNHNV and CDR2 YYDKDF (reference sequence). The CDR3 has 11 amino acids. The CDR3 sequence: CATSKENIQYF. The CDR3 DNA sequence: TGTGCCACCAGCAAAGAAAACATTCAGTACTTC.

This clonotype was counted a few times. The CDR3 spells CASSTGTGFQPQHF. The CDR3 region has the DNA TGTGCCAGCAGCACCGGGACAGGGTTTCAGCCCCAGCATTTT. The chain has TRBV7-9 and TRBJ1-5; 9 positions agree with TRBD1. The CDR3 spans 14 residues. V shed 5 bases, J shed 6 bases, and the junction held 5 bases outside the gene matches. The germline gives CDR1 SEHNR, CDR2 FQNEAQ (reference sequence). Together with reference TRBV7-9 and TRBJ1-5, the CDR3 gives the full variable domain: DTGVSQNPRHKITKRGQNVTFRCDPISEHNRLYWYRQTLGQGPEFLTYFQNEAQLEKSRLLSDRFSAERPKGSFSTLEIQRTEQGDSAMYLCASSTGTGFQPQHFGDGTRLSIL.

J is TRBJ2-2 and V is TRBV10-3; D is possibly TRBD2 (5 bases). Germline V gene data show CDR1 as ENHRY and CDR2 as SYGVKD. This CDR3 is 15 amino acids long. Trimming removed 1 base at V and 1 base at J, with 7 bases between. The CDR3 DNA is TGTGCCATCAGTGAGTGGGCGGGGAACACCGGGGAGCTGTTTTTT. Translating it yields CAISEWAGNTGELFF.

The chain couples TRBV6-2 or TRBV6-3 to TRBJ2-3, with 10 bases aligning to TRBD2. The CDR3 contains 17 residues. The trim removed 7 bases at V and 5 bases at J, leaving 15 bases unmatched. The germline V gene has CDR1 MNHEY and CDR2 SVGEGT. CDR3 residues: CASTPLSSGSWLDTQYF. The CDR3 nucleotides are TGTGCCAGCACTCCCCTCTCTAGCGGGAGTTGGTTAGATACGCAGTATTTT.

This clonotype was observed a few times. CDR3 DNA: TGTGCCAGCTCACTTTCACGACAGACCGAGCAGTACTTC. Amino acid sequence: CASSLSRQTEQYF. V and J are TRBV18 and TRBJ2-7; maybe TRBD1 (5 bases). The CDR3 contains 13 residues. Germline CDR1 KGHSH, CDR2 LQKENI. With 4 bases removed from V and 6 bases from J, the gap between germline ends came to 13 bases.

The J gene is TRBJ1-4, the V gene TRBV7-2; D call uncertain. V lost 4 bases and J 5 bases, leaving 11 bases between the germline ends. The germline V gene encodes CDR1 SGHTA and CDR2 FQGNSA. This CDR3 spans 14 amino acids. The CDR3 reads CASSSLGLNEKLFF. The CDR3 region has the DNA TGTGCCAGCAGCTCCCTCGGGCTCAATGAAAAACTGTTTTTT.

This clonotype has just a few counts. The chain uses TRBV10-3 and TRBJ2-5, with D unresolved. The CDR3 has 13 residues. Germline loops: CDR1 ENHRY, CDR2 SYGVKD. Deletions cut 7 bases from V and 1 base from J, with 10 bases between. CDR3 sequence reads: CAITRRLQETQYF. Written as DNA, the CDR3 is TGTGCCATCACTAGGCGGCTCCAAGAGACCCAGTACTTC.

This clonotype was seen a handful of times. The chain uses TRBV7-9 and TRBJ2-1; 7 bases line up with TRBD2. The V gene end was trimmed by 0 bases and the J gene end by 2 bases; junction bases not matched to a gene: 10. Germline V CDR1 and CDR2: SEHNR, FQNEAQ (reference sequence). The CDR3 extends over 18 amino acids. CDR3 bases: TGTGCCAGCAGCTTAGCAGGTCATCTAGCGGTTACCTACAATGAGCAGTTCTTC. The encoded protein is CASSLAGHLAVTYNEQFF.

J is TRBJ2-5 and V is TRBV28; D assignment may be TRBD1 or TRBD2 (5 bases each). Looked up from germline, CDR1 is MDHEN and CDR2 is SYDVKM. V lost 6 bases, J lost 1 base, and 15 bases lay in between. There are 15 residues in the CDR3. DNA for the CDR3: TGTGCCAGCAGGCCTGTGAGGGGATTCCAAGAGACCCAGTACTTC. It encodes CASRPVRGFQETQYF.

The chain is built from TRBV2 and TRBJ2-7; D might be TRBD1 (5 bases). V was pared by 8 bases and J by 2 bases, with 10 bases between. Per the germline V gene, CDR1 is SNHLY and CDR2 is FYNNEI. CDR3 size: 12 residues. Written as DNA, the CDR3 is TGTGCCAGCCACAGGTTCCCCTACGAGCAGTACTTC. Protein sequence: CASHRFPYEQYF.

The genes are TRBV19 and TRBJ1-1; a possible D gene is TRBD1 (6 bases). The germline V gene has CDR1 LNHDA and CDR2 SQIVND (reference sequence). V was clipped by 5 bases and J by 0 bases, with 13 bases between them. This CDR3 region has 15 residues. The CDR3 is CASSLITGMNTEAFF. The CDR3 nucleotides are TGTGCCAGTAGTTTAATAACAGGGATGAACACTGAAGCTTTCTTT.